This T cell receptor (beta chain) is from a study of blood T cell repertoires in COVID-19. Sequencing was performed with immunoSEQ multiplex PCR; in TCRdb, only in-frame clones are kept and a portion is missing. The data hold a few hundred thousand clones, with more than 75% observed a single time. CDR1 is SQVTM, CDR2 ANQGSEA, per germline. The CDR3 totals 13 residues. The ends were cut back, 6 bases at V and 5 bases at J, with 16 bases in the middle. The sequenced sample consisted of peripheral blood. This receptor was identified in a woman between 45 and 65 years old with active or convalescent COVID-19. V is TRBV29-1 and J is TRBJ1-2, with a tentative D call TRBD1 (5 bases). The CDR3 DNA is TGCAGCGTCGTTACGGGACTCCAATATGGCTACACCTTC. Its protein is CSVVTGLQYGYTF.